This T cell receptor beta chain was observed in a study of cytomegalovirus exposure and HLA in healthy donors. Study outcomes and limitations: The authors judged a highly shared variant cluster likely a sequencing artifact.

The donors comprised healthy bone marrow donors. Whereas donors were nominally healthy upon sampling, unrecorded immune exposures were probable. Use of 60 Vbeta and 13 Jbeta primers characterized the PCR. Clones were sequenced by immunoSEQ multiplex PCR, and TCRdb holds only the in-frame ones, with some missing. The profile covers 110,000 to 150,000 clones, with about 80% appearing a single time and 2.5% to 3.5% taken by the ten largest. This clone came up a few times. Its antigen is undetermined. Sample: PBMCs. The source of this sequence is a female donor in good health and CMV-seronegative.

The CDR3 nucleotides read TGTGCCAGTAGTATCTTGACAGGGGGCGCGGAGACCCAGTACTTC. This gives the protein CASSILTGGAETQYF. This chain links TRBV19 with TRBJ2-5; TRBD1 agrees at 10 bases. V dropped 3 bases and J dropped 5; count of bases not matched to a gene: 6. The germline CDR1 and CDR2 sequences are LNHDA and SQIVND (reference sequence). The CDR3 runs 15 residues.